This is a list of T cell receptor beta chains from one sample in a study of response to subunit inactivated influenza vaccine. TCRdb re-called the RT-PCR reads through MiXCR, storing one row per CDR3 protein. In the table there are some 500,000 distinct CDR3 sequences, about 17% of which are singletons. Sequences were derived from CD4+ T cells sorted from PBMCs, sampled around 2 years after vaccination. These receptors came from a man aged 50 to 69 who received an inactivated influenza vaccine. The CDR3 runs from the conserved cysteine through the conserved F or W. Fields, in order: J gene, V gene, CDR3 protein.

j_gene: TRBJ2-1
v_gene: TRBV3-1
CDR3aa: CASSPRLAEQFF

j_gene: TRBJ2-1
v_gene: TRBV29-1
CDR3aa: CSSMGTSGINEQFF

j_gene: TRBJ2-7
v_gene: TRBV20-1
CDR3aa: CSARDRLGSHEQYF

j_gene: TRBJ2-3
v_gene: TRBV3-1
CDR3aa: CASSRFSGTDTQYF

j_gene: TRBJ2-7
v_gene: TRBV14
CDR3aa: CASSQVPEKYF

j_gene: TRBJ1-3
v_gene: TRBV4-2
CDR3aa: CASSTVPPGTGILAGNTIYF

j_gene: TRBJ2-2
v_gene: TRBV10-3
CDR3aa: CAIAGTSGIEYTGELFF

j_gene: TRBJ2-7
v_gene: TRBV7-2
CDR3aa: CASSQLPYEQYF

j_gene: TRBJ2-7
v_gene: TRBV12-3/TRBV12-4
CDR3aa: CASSLGSWGAGEQYF

j_gene: TRBJ2-7
v_gene: TRBV3-1
CDR3aa: CASSHPTSGRTYEQYF

j_gene: TRBJ2-1
v_gene: TRBV12-3/TRBV12-4
CDR3aa: CASSPAVVPQFF

j_gene: TRBJ2-3
v_gene: TRBV2
CDR3aa: CASSWRLGTDTQYF

j_gene: TRBJ2-2
v_gene: TRBV3-1
CDR3aa: CASSQELYSVDGELFF

j_gene: TRBJ2-4
v_gene: TRBV5-1
CDR3aa: CASGETGAKNIQYF

j_gene: TRBJ2-2
v_gene: TRBV25-1
CDR3aa: CASSEYWGTTNTGELFF

j_gene: TRBJ2-5
v_gene: TRBV7-3
CDR3aa: CASSINGVGETQYF

j_gene: TRBJ2-3
v_gene: TRBV20-1
CDR3aa: CSASATLAGGPDTQYF

j_gene: TRBJ2-7
v_gene: TRBV28
CDR3aa: CASITGGQETYEQYF

j_gene: TRBJ1-2
v_gene: TRBV29-1
CDR3aa: CRPMRGALDYGYTF

j_gene: TRBJ2-2
v_gene: TRBV3-1
CDR3aa: CASSPRMTSGGATGELFF

j_gene: TRBJ2-2
v_gene: TRBV14
CDR3aa: CASSPHRGPRISGELFF

j_gene: TRBJ2-1
v_gene: TRBV15
CDR3aa: CATRATSSSYNEQFF

j_gene: TRBJ1-2
v_gene: TRBV20-1
CDR3aa: CSARAEANYGYTF

j_gene: TRBJ1-4
v_gene: TRBV2
CDR3aa: CASSDGIVRNEKLFF

j_gene: TRBJ1-1
v_gene: TRBV18
CDR3aa: CASSPNGNTEAFF

j_gene: TRBJ2-5
v_gene: TRBV6-2/TRBV6-3
CDR3aa: CASSGRGGETQYF

j_gene: TRBJ2-3
v_gene: TRBV5-1
CDR3aa: CASSLAPSGGSTDTQYF

j_gene: TRBJ2-1
v_gene: TRBV20-1
CDR3aa: CSARTSFSNNEQFF

j_gene: TRBJ2-1
v_gene: TRBV4-3
CDR3aa: CASSQDFAGSDNEQFF

j_gene: TRBJ1-1
v_gene: TRBV19
CDR3aa: CASKFGRSNTEAFF

j_gene: TRBJ2-3
v_gene: TRBV29-1
CDR3aa: CSVEERDTQYF

j_gene: TRBJ1-4
v_gene: TRBV20-1
CDR3aa: CSARGPATNEKLFF

j_gene: TRBJ2-3
v_gene: TRBV11-2
CDR3aa: CASSFAGRSTDTQYF